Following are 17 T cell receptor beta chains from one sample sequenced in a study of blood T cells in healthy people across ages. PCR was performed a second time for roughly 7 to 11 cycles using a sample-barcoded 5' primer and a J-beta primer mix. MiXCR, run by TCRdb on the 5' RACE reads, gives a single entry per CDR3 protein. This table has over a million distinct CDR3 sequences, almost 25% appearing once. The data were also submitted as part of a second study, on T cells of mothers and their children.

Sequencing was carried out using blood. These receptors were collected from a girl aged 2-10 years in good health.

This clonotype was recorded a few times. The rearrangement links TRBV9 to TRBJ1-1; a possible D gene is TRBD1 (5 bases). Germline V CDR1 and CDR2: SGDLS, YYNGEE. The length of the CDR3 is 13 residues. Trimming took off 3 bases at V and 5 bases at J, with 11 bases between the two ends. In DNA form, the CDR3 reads TGTGCCAGCAGCGCAGGACACAAAACTGAAGCTTTCTTT. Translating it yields CASSAGHKTEAFF.

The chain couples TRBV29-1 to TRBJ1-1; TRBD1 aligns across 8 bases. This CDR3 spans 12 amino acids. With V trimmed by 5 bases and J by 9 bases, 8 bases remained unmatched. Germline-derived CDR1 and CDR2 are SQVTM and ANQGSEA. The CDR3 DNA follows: TGCAGCGTTCTTGACAGGGGCCACCAAGCTTTCTTT. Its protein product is CSVLDRGHQAFF.

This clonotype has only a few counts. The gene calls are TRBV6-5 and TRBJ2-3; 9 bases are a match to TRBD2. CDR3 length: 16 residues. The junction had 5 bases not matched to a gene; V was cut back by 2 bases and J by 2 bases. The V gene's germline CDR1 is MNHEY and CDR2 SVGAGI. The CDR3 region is CASSYSGGRATDTQYF. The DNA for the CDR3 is TGTGCCAGCAGTTACAGCGGCGGGAGGGCCACAGATACGCAGTATTTT.

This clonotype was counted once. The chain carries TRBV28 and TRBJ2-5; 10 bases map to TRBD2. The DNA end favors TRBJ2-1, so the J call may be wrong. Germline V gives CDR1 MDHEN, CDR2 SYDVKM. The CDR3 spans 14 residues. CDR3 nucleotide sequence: TGTGCCAGCAATCTAGCGGGAGTTAGAAATGAGCAGTTCTTC. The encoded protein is CASNLAGVRNEQFF.

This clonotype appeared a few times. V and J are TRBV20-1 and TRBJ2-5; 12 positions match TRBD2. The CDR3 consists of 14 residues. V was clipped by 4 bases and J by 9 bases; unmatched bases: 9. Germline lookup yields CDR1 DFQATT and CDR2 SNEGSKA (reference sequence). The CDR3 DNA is TGCAGTGCTAAGGGACTAGCGGGCGAGTCGGCCCAGTACTTC. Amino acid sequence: CSAKGLAGESAQYF.

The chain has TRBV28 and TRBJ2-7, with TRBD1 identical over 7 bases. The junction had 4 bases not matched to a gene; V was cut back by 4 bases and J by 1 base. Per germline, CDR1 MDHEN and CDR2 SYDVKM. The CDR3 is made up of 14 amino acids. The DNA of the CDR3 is TGTGCCAGCAGTTCTTGGGGACAGTCCTACGAGCAGTACTTC. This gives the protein CASSSWGQSYEQYF.

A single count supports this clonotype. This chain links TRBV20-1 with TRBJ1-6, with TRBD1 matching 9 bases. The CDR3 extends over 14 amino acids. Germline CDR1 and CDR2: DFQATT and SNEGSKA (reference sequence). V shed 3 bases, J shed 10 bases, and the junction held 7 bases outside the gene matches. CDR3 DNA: TGCAGTGCTAGCCCCGGGACAGGGAGGTCACCCCTCCACTTT. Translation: CSASPGTGRSPLHF.

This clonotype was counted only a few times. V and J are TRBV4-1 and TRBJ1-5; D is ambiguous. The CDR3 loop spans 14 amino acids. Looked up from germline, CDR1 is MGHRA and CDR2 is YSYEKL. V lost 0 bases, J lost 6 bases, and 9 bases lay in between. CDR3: CASSQEGLGQPQHF. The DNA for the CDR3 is TGCGCCAGCAGCCAAGAAGGCTTAGGTCAGCCCCAGCATTTT.

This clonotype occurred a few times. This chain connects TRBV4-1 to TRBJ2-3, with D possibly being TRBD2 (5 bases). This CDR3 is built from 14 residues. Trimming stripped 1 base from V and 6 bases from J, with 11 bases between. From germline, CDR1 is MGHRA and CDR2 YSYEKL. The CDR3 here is CASSQGPGVDTQYF. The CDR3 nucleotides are TGCGCCAGCAGCCAAGGTCCCGGGGTGGATACGCAGTATTTT.

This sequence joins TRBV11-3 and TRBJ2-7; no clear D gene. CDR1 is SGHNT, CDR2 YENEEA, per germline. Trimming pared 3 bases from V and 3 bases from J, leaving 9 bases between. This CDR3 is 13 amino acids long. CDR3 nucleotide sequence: TGTGCCAGCAGCTTTGATGGGGTCTACGAGCAGTACTTC. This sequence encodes CASSFDGVYEQYF.

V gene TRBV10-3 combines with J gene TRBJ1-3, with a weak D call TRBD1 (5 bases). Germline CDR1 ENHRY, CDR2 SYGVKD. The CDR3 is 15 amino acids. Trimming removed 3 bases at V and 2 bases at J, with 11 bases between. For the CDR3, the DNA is TGTGCCATCAGTGATCGAGGGACGCCTGGAAACACCATATATTTT. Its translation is CAISDRGTPGNTIYF.

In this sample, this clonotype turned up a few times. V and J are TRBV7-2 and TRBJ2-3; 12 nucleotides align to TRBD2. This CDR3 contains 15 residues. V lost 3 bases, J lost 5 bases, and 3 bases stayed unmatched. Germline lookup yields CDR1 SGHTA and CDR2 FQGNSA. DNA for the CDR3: TGTGCCAGCAGCTTGACTAGCGGGAGAATAGATACGCAGTATTTT. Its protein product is CASSLTSGRIDTQYF.

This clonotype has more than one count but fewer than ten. CDR3 region: CASRANNEQFF. CDR3 nucleotides: TGCGCCAGCAGGGCAAACAATGAGCAGTTCTTC. J is TRBJ2-1 and V is TRBV10-2; D is undetermined. The CDR3 extends over 11 amino acids. Trimming removed 6 bases at V and 5 bases at J, with 5 bases between. Per germline, CDR1 WSHSY and CDR2 SAAADI.

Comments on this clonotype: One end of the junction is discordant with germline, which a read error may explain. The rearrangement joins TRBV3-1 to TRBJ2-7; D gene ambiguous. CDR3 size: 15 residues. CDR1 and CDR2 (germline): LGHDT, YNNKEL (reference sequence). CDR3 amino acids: CTSSQSSYASYEQYF. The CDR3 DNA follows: TGTACCAGCAGCCAATCGAGCTACGCTTCCTACGAGCAGTACTTC.

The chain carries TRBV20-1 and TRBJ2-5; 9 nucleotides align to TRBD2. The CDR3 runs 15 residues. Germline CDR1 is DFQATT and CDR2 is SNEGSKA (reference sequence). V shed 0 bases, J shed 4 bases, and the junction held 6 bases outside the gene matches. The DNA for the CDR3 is TGCAGTGCTAGAGATGGGCGGGAGGGCCCAGAGACCCAGTACTTC. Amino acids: CSARDGREGPETQYF.

The CDR3 region is CASSSRTGSGNTIYF. In DNA form, the CDR3 reads TGTGCCAGCAGCTCCAGGACAGGGTCTGGAAACACCATATATTTT. The rearrangement links TRBV7-2 to TRBJ1-3; 8 bases align to TRBD1. The junction had 3 bases not matched to a gene; V was cut back by 4 bases and J by 1 base. The CDR3 has 15 residues. CDR1 is SGHTA and CDR2 is FQGNSA in the germline V gene.

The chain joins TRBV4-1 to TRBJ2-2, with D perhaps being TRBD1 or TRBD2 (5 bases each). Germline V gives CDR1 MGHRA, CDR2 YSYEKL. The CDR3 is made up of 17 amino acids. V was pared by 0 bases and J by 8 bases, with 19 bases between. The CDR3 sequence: CASSQDPGLAHKGELFF. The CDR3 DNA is TGCGCCAGCAGCCAAGATCCGGGGCTAGCTCATAAGGGGGAGCTGTTTTTT.